This TCR beta chain was observed in a study of blood T cell repertoires in COVID-19. On the study more broadly: Samples representing acute and convalescent COVID-19 were sourced from the United States, Italy and Spain. PBMCs, B-cell-depleted T cells, or T cells provided the cDNA or gDNA that made up the material.

The ends lost 3 bases at V and 4 bases at J; junction bases unmatched: 3. Germline V gene data show CDR1 as LNHNV and CDR2 as YYDKDF (reference sequence). There are 16 residues in the CDR3. Under the authors' procedure: By means of reference gene primer amplification, nucleated cell counts were estimated. Libraries were prepared by immunoSEQ multiplex PCR; TCRdb keeps only in-frame clonotypes and omits some of them. The DNA was the basis for D and trimming; V, J and clone size are from that table. The sample records approximately 150,000 clones, about nine tenths being singletons. This TCR was sampled from a woman aged 70-85 years with acute or convalescent COVID-19. This chain links TRBV15 with TRBJ2-1; 13 bases map to TRBD2. The sequenced material came from peripheral blood. In nucleotides, the CDR3 is TGTGCCACCAGCAGGGGGACTAGCGGGATTTACAATGAGCAGTTCTTC. It encodes CATSRGTSGIYNEQFF.